This record covers a single TCR beta chain. This record comes from a study of blood T cell repertoires in COVID-19. CDR3 length equals 15 residues. V lost 5 bases and J lost 8, with 19 bases in between. Germline-derived CDR1 and CDR2 are SEHNR and FQNEAQ (reference sequence). Assay: immunoSEQ multiplex PCR; the TCRdb copy retains only in-frame clones and omits some. The repertoire holds about 200,000 clones, with 65% to 90% as singletons. Specimen: PBMCs or T cells enriched from blood (not recorded which). This TCR derives from a woman in her thirties or forties with acute COVID-19. The V call is TRBV7-9, the J call TRBJ2-1; the D gene is possibly TRBD1 (6 bases). CDR3 protein: CASSQAWGRIYEQFF. CDR3 sequence (DNA): TGTGCCAGCAGCCAAGCTTGGGGGCGCATCTATGAGCAGTTCTTC. Combining the CDR3 with reference TRBV7-9 and TRBJ2-1 gives the whole variable domain DTGVSQNPRHKITKRGQNVTFRCDPISEHNRLYWYRQTLGQGPEFLTYFQNEAQLEKSRLLSDRFSAERPKGSFSTLEIQRTEQGDSAMYLCASSQAWGRIYEQFFGPGTRLTVL.